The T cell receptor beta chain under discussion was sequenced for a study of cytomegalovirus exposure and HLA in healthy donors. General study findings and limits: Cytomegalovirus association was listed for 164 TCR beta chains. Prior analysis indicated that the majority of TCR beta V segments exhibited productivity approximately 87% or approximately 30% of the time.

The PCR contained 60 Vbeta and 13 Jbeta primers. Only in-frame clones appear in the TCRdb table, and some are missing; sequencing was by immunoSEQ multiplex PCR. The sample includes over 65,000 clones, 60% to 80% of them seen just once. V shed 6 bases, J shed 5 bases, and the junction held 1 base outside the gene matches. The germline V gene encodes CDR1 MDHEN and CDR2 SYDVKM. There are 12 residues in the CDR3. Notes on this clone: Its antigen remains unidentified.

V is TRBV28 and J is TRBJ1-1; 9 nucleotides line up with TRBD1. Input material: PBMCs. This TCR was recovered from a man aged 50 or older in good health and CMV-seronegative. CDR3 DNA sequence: TGTGCCAGCAGGACAGGGGGGACTGAAGCTTTCTTT. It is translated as CASRTGGTEAFF.